This TCR beta chain appears in the sequencing data of a study of shared clonotypes between healthy human individuals. Across the whole study: CD8 memory received one plate per donor, CD8 naive two, CD4 memory three and CD4 naive three.

Trimming left V 4 bases short and J 1 base short, with 6 bases between. The CDR3 spans 13 residues. Per the germline V gene, CDR1 is MNHEY and CDR2 is SMNVEV (reference sequence). Sequencing used immunoSEQ multiplex PCR; TCRdb keeps in-frame clones, though not all of them. Of 730,000 or so clones in the sample, about three quarters were seen once. Details on this clone: What it binds is not known.

Study-level findings and limits: It was the few donors that limited the genetic and exposure-history diversity represented. Sequencing of the sorted subsets was shown by rarefaction to be incomplete despite large depth.

The sequence was collected from a woman in her 30s in good health. What was sequenced was memory CD4+ T cells sorted from blood. Subset meaning: CD45RA-negative fraction. V usage is TRBV27 and J usage is TRBJ2-3; D gene unclear. The CDR3 region has the DNA TGTGCCAGCAGTTCCTTAGGCACAGATACGCAGTATTTT. It specifies CASSSLGTDTQYF.